This TCR beta chain was captured in a study of blood T cells in healthy people across ages. Turning to the study itself: For every two T cells, template switching captured about one barcoded beta molecule.

Primed by a sample-barcoded 5' primer and a J-beta primer mix, a second PCR proceeded for roughly 7 to 11 cycles. MiXCR was run by TCRdb on the 5' RACE reads, yielding one entry per CDR3 protein. The data contain about 800,000 distinct CDR3 sequences, around a quarter of them singletons. In this sample, this clonotype turned up many times. From germline, CDR1 is SGHTA and CDR2 FQGNSA. The CDR3 has 14 amino acids. The ends lost 4 bases at V and 6 bases at J; junction bases unmatched: 3. These same data were also listed under a study on T cells of mothers and their children. According to that study: The extracted RNA was employed in its entirety for cDNA synthesis, at 1.5 ug per 15 ul. The data showed no persistent microchimeric T cell clones.

The TCR comes from a boy under 18 in good health. Source material: blood. The chain employs TRBV7-2 and TRBJ1-4, with TRBD1 identical over 9 bases. DNA of the CDR3: TGTGCCAGCAGCTCCGGGACAGGGTATGAAAAACTGTTTTTT. Translating gives CASSSGTGYEKLFF.